This TCR beta chain was retrieved from a study of CD8+CD57+ T cells in acquired aplastic anemia. General study points: Shared by patients and controls, 25 to 30 CD8+ CDR3s were abundant in patients. Researchers reported that CD8+ Simpson's diversity was not significantly different in patients versus controls.

Comments on this clonotype: No antigen is known for it.

By flow cytometry, patients selected for sequencing had shown an expansion of CD8+CD57+ cells. The TCR beta profiling, which covered VDJ combination and CDR3 sequence, was carried out using genomic DNA as the template. TCRdb called the reads again in MiXCR, with one record for every CDR3 protein. The sample includes a few hundred thousand distinct CDR3 sequences, roughly 61% of them seen just once. CDR3 length equals 16 residues. V dropped 0 bases and J dropped 8 bases, with 16 bases sitting between them. CDR1 is ENHRY, CDR2 SYGVKD, per germline. The sequencing input was sorted CD4+, CD8+, or CD8+CD57+ T cells (not recorded which) from PBMCs. The origin of this receptor is a human donor with aplastic anemia. This sequence joins TRBV10-3 and TRBJ1-4; D is unresolved. As DNA, the CDR3 is TGTGCCATCAGTGAGTCGACTGGGCAGACGGGGGAAAAACTGTTTTTT. Translated, it gives CAISESTGQTGEKLFF.